This T cell receptor (beta chain) was recovered during a study of cytomegalovirus exposure and HLA in healthy donors. Overall study: Later, an analysis reported that the 120 or so validation repertoires had used the same platform as the 666 first-cohort repertoires. Study-wide points: There were about 160 TCR beta chains listed as cytomegalovirus-associated. Researchers reported that a few CMV-associated chains were confirmed in vitro as CMV antigen-specific. The tendency of first-cohort TCR clusters to co-occur in the 130 or so validation repertoires was identified by a subsequent analysis.

This CDR3 spans 16 amino acids. The repertoire was sequenced with immunoSEQ multiplex PCR; TCRdb's copy has only in-frame clones and lacks some. Among 150,000 or so clones listed, over 80% were seen once. Turning to this clone: Antigen: not known.

Input material: PBMCs. The clonotype originates from a woman younger than 45 in good health and CMV-seropositive. The chain recombines TRBV21-1 with TRBJ1-5; the D call in the table, TRBD1, was not verified against the DNA. TRBV21-1 is assigned pseudogene status. CDR3 sequence: CASSNRTGGYSQPQHF. The CDR3 DNA follows: TGTGCCAGCAGCAACAGGACAGGGGGCTACAGTCAGCCCCAGCATTTT.